This T cell receptor beta chain derives from a study of blood T cell repertoires in COVID-19. Study information: Samples representing acute and convalescent COVID-19 were sourced from the United States, Italy and Spain. The cDNA or gDNA used as material had been derived from T cells, B-cell-depleted T cells, or PBMCs.

The repertoire was sequenced with immunoSEQ multiplex PCR; TCRdb's copy has only in-frame clones and lacks some. The sample includes some 180,000 clones, roughly four fifths seen only once; the top ten take 11%. CDR1 is SGHNT, CDR2 YYREEE, per germline (reference sequence). Unmatched junction bases numbered 11, after V lost 4 bases and J lost 9 bases. CDR3 size: 16 residues. Sequencing input: peripheral blood. This sequence originates from a man aged 65-85 years with active or convalescent COVID-19. This chain uses TRBV5-4 with TRBJ2-1; 12 nucleotides agree with TRBD2. The CDR3 nucleotides are TGTGCCAGCAGCCCCCCACCCGGACTAGCGGGATTTGAGCAGTTCTTC. Protein: CASSPPPGLAGFEQFF.